This entry concerns a single TCR beta chain. This sample was taken from a study of blood T cell repertoires in COVID-19. As for the study in general: The United States, Italy and Spain supplied acute and convalescent COVID-19 samples. In each case, the material was cDNA or gDNA derived from T cells, B-cell-depleted T cells, or PBMCs.

In germline, CDR1 is SGHDN, CDR2 FVKESK. This CDR3 comprises 14 residues. V dropped 3 bases and J dropped 10; count of bases not matched to a gene: 6. Per the authors' pipeline: Reference gene primer amplification gave nucleated cell count estimates. TCRdb keeps only in-frame clones here, not all; method: immunoSEQ multiplex PCR. V and J calls and clone size are those listed in that table; D and trimming were worked out from the DNA. The table shows about 75,000 clones, with 75% to 85% occurring only once. This TCR was sampled from a woman between 45 and 65 years old with acute or convalescent COVID-19. Sequenced sample: peripheral blood. V is TRBV14 and J is TRBJ2-1; 10 nucleotides match TRBD2. The CDR3 is CASSQLAGVGEQFF. The CDR3 bases are TGTGCCAGCAGCCAGCTAGCGGGAGTCGGGGAGCAGTTCTTC.